These 4 T cell receptor beta chains came from one sample sequenced in a study of radiotherapy plus CTLA-4 blockade in lung cancer. This table comes from immunoSEQ multiplex PCR, and its TCRdb copy is limited to in-frame clones, with some not included. The sample includes around 29,000 clones, approximately 80% of them seen just once. The material sequenced was peripheral blood, taken from a patient treated with radiotherapy plus ipilimumab. The receptor set was obtained from a human donor with non-small cell lung cancer that progressed on radiotherapy plus ipilimumab.

This sequence joins TRBV4-1 and TRBJ1-2; D remains unclear. This CDR3 region has 16 residues. Germline V gene data show CDR1 as MGHRA and CDR2 as YSYEKL. The ends were cut back, 2 bases at V and 6 bases at J, with 19 bases in the middle. As DNA, the CDR3 is TGCGCCAGCAGCCAAACTCCGGATAGCCGGGTCCATGGCTACACCTTC. It codes for CASSQTPDSRVHGYTF.

The genes are TRBV5-1 and TRBJ2-5; 14 bases agree with TRBD2. This CDR3 has 18 amino acids. V trimming: 3 bases; J trimming: 0 bases; junction bases outside the gene matches: 7. The germline CDR1 and CDR2 sequences are SGHRS and YFSETQ. CDR3 sequence (DNA): TGCGCCAGCAGCTCGGGACTAGCGGGGGTTGAGTACCAAGAGACCCAGTACTTC. Residues: CASSSGLAGVEYQETQYF.

This sequence joins TRBV6-5 and TRBJ2-5; perhaps TRBD1 as D (6 bases). Germline V lookup: CDR1 MNHEY, CDR2 SVGAGI. With 6 bases removed from V and 2 bases from J, the gap between germline ends came to 13 bases. This CDR3 has 14 residues. The CDR3 is CASSPRRGQETQYF. For the CDR3, the DNA is TGTGCCAGCAGCCCACGAAGGGGGCAAGAGACCCAGTACTTC.

This clone was detected a few times. The J gene is TRBJ1-5, the V gene TRBV19, with D perhaps matching TRBD1 (6 bases). Germline-derived CDR1 and CDR2 are LNHDA and SQIVND (reference sequence). V shed 7 bases and J shed 4 bases, with 11 bases lying between them. CDR3 length: 13 amino acids. The CDR3 nucleotides are TGTGCCAGTAAGAGGGGGGGTAATCAGCCCCAGCATTTT. Translating gives CASKRGGNQPQHF.